This T cell receptor (beta chain) was captured by sequencing in a study of OX40 agonist ivuxolimab in advanced cancers. V was trimmed by 4 bases and J by 6 bases, leaving 18 bases between them. This CDR3 has 16 residues. In germline, CDR1 is MDHEN, CDR2 SYDVKM. Using immunoSEQ multiplex PCR, the repertoire was profiled, and TCRdb retains in-frame clones only, with some absent. The sample contains 90,000 to 100,000 clones, roughly 91% of which appear only once. Details on this clone: Antigen unknown.

Study results and caveats: With doses of 0.1 to 3.0 mg/kg, CD4+ and CD8+ blood T cells had undergone clonal expansion by week 6. Antigen specificity remained undetermined for the expanded peripheral T cells. The mean number of expanded clones was higher in CD8+ T cells than in CD4+.

Peripheral blood came from all dose cohorts at three timepoints. The sample here was CD4+ or CD8+ T cells sorted from blood, taken in a trial of the OX40 agonist ivuxolimab. The TCR originated in an adult with an advanced solid tumor such as melanoma, head and neck, liver or kidney cancer. The chain carries TRBV28 and TRBJ1-4; possible D gene TRBD1, 5 bases. The CDR3 here is CASSSTGTEFYEKLFF. The DNA for the CDR3 is TGTGCCAGCAGTTCGACCGGGACGGAGTTTTATGAAAAACTGTTTTTT.